This T cell receptor (beta chain) was documented in a study of read filtering for tumor transcriptome and immune sequencing. The trim removed 5 bases at V and 5 bases at J, leaving 7 bases unmatched. The CDR3 sequence is 14 residues long. Germline V gene data show CDR1 as SGHTA and CDR2 as FQGTGA. The library was built from roughly 400 ng RNA with molecular barcoded adaptors for alpha/delta and beta/gamma chains. TCRdb reanalysed the reads using MiXCR and keeps one entry per CDR3 protein. The profile covers some 130,000 distinct CDR3 sequences, with 13% appearing a single time and just under 8.5% taken by the ten largest. This clonotype was seen at least ten times.

This receptor was taken from a donor over 35 with multiple myeloma. The sample was a population of CD138-negative cells sorted from bone marrow. V gene TRBV7-3 combines with J gene TRBJ2-3; TRBD1 aligns across 7 bases. The CDR3 sequence: CASSPGQSIDTQYF. The DNA of the CDR3 is TGTGCCAGCAGCCCGGGACAGTCGATAGATACGCAGTATTTT.